This TCR beta chain was identified during a study of metastatic and nonmetastatic thyroid tumors. Study-wide background: A comparison of repertoires was made across blood and tumor or nodule tissue from malignant and benign thyroid patients. Findings of the study overall: Significantly higher TCR beta diversity was reportedly seen in malignant thyroid tumors than benign nodules, in blood and tumor.

This clone was observed many times. The antigen is unknown. Original analysis: Building a distant-metastasis classifier for papillary thyroid cancer drew on CDR3 differences across clinicopathological groups. With MiXCR, TCRdb reprocessed the PCR reads. The V and J calls, along with clone size, are taken from TCRdb and not from the paper's own processing. This table holds about 69,000 clones, around 14% found once. Germline-derived CDR1 and CDR2 are GTSNPN and SVGIG (reference sequence). With 4 bases removed from V and 0 bases from J, the gap between germline ends came to 13 bases. This CDR3 has 14 amino acids. Patients underwent thyroid surgery, and none had received any treatment before it.

Input material: blood. This sequence originates from a male donor with papillary thyroid cancer or a benign thyroid nodule (not recorded which). Some clones in this sample may be carry-over from other donors' samples. V and J are TRBV30 and TRBJ2-7; tentatively, D is TRBD1 (5 bases). The CDR3 sequence: CAWTLQVSSYEQYF. Here the CDR3 DNA reads TGTGCCTGGACTTTACAGGTCAGCTCCTACGAGCAGTACTTC.